This entry concerns a single T cell receptor beta chain. Its target is not known. Germline assignment: CDR1 SGHRS and CDR2 YFSETQ. Trimming removed 0 bases from V and 14 bases from J, with 23 bases in between. This CDR3 is 15 amino acids long. The sample originates from a study of T cell responses to AZD1222 COVID-19 vaccine. Study findings and constraints: White British people made up most donors, females outnumbered males, and clonal diversity was possibly underestimated. Only a handful of individuals given AZD1222 were seropositive at baseline.

Sequenced by immunoSEQ multiplex PCR; TCRdb stores in-frame clones only, minus some. The sample lists about 160,000 clones, 92% occurring once. This clonotype originated in an adult in good health. The genes are TRBV5-1 and TRBJ1-1, with D maybe TRBD1 (6 bases). The sample was peripheral blood, taken on day 0 of MenACWY control vaccination. The CDR3 nucleotides are TGCGCCAGCAGCTTGGAACTGGACAGCGCCCTAGGTGGGTTCTTT. This encodes CASSLELDSALGGFF.